This T cell receptor (beta chain) was identified in a study of CD4 T cells in relation to SARS-CoV-2 and coronaviruses. Looking at the study overall: Negative control cultures got HIV-1 Nef peptides or no peptide.

Remarks on this clone: Its cognate antigen is unknown.

Data came from immunoSEQ multiplex PCR; TCRdb stores just in-frame clones and leaves some out. The table records under 25,000 clones, 70% to 85% of them present only once. The CDR3 has 15 residues. The V gene end was trimmed by 1 base and the J gene end by 2 bases; junction bases not matched to a gene: 2. CDR1 is SGHKS and CDR2 is YYEKEE in the germline V gene (reference sequence). Before the COVID-19 pandemic, during about 2011-2019, CD4+ T cells were taken from unexposed donors. CD4+ T cells were isolated from the cells after around eleven days of culture. Study-level results: Around 62% of donors had memory CD4+ clonotypes crossrecognizing SARS-CoV-2 and common cold coronavirus spike.

This receptor was obtained from a human donor in good health. The rearrangement uses TRBV5-5 and TRBJ1-5, with 8 bases that match TRBD1. Sequenced: CD4+ T cells from PBMCs, cultured in vitro. The CDR3 DNA is TGTGCCAGCAGCTTGTTGGACAGGGGCAATCAGCCCCAGCATTTT. Its translation: CASSLLDRGNQPQHF.